One and the same sample provided the 11 T cell receptor beta chains below, sequenced in a study of T cells expressing NK-cell markers. From the 5' RACE reads, TCRdb lists one entry per CDR3 protein and no DNA. The sample's table shows 350,000 to 450,000 distinct CDR3 sequences. Source material: blood T cells: a sorted CD56 or NKG2C T cell subset, CD4+ or CD8+ T cells, or bulk PBMC T cells (not recorded which). These receptors all come from a man aged 18-70 years in good health.

The genes are TRBV9 and TRBJ1-5; TCRdb's D call, TRBD1, is unchecked because there is no DNA. Germline-derived CDR1 and CDR2 are SGDLS and YYNGEE. The CDR3 consists of 20 residues. This chain's CDR3 is CASSVYDLGQGLRWFQPQHF. The whole variable domain, remainder taken from reference TRBV9 and TRBJ1-5, is DSGVTQTPKHLITATGQRVTLRCSPRSGDLSVYWYQQSLDQGLQFLIQYYNGEERAKGNILERFSAQQFPDLHSELNLSSLELGDSALYFCASSVYDLGQGLRWFQPQHFGDGTRLSIL.

The V and J genes are TRBV5-1 and TRBJ1-2; the D call from TCRdb, TRBD1, cannot be confirmed without DNA. This CDR3 spans 14 amino acids. The V gene's germline CDR1 is SGHRS and CDR2 YFSETQ. This CDR3 reads CASSLAGPVYGYTF.

The V gene is TRBV6-5, the J gene TRBJ1-2. Germline V gives CDR1 MNHEY, CDR2 SVGAGI. The CDR3 is 15 residues long. The CDR3 protein is CASSYSGSWNYGYTF.

The chain is built from TRBV6-2 or TRBV6-3 and TRBJ1-2. This CDR3 is built from 15 residues. CDR1 and CDR2 from the germline V gene are MNHEY and SVGEGT. The CDR3 sequence is CASSYRPVGNYGYTF.

The chain has TRBV4-2 and TRBJ1-4; absent DNA, TCRdb's TRBD1 call cannot be checked. The CDR3 contains 17 residues. Looked up from germline, CDR1 is LGHNA and CDR2 is YNFKEQ. CDR3 residues: CASSQGDRTATNEKLFF.

The chain couples TRBV29-1 to TRBJ1-2. This CDR3 region has 13 residues. Per the germline V gene, CDR1 is SQVTM and CDR2 is ANQGSEA. The CDR3 is CSVASTDLYGYTF.

This chain joins TRBV20-1 and TRBJ1-1; TCRdb designates TRBD1, a call that cannot be tested without DNA. The CDR3 spans 13 residues. CDR1 and CDR2 from the germline V gene are DFQATT and SNEGSKA (reference sequence). CDR3 in amino acids: CSARGGHPELAFF.

The chain employs TRBV12-3 or TRBV12-4 and TRBJ1-2; TCRdb's D gene call, TRBD1, goes unchecked for lack of DNA. This CDR3 region has 13 residues. The CDR3 is CASSLTGQSGYTF.

V gene TRBV2 combines with J gene TRBJ2-5; the TCRdb call, TRBD2, lacks DNA for checking. Germline loops: CDR1 SNHLY, CDR2 FYNNEI. The CDR3 contains 15 residues. The CDR3 spells CASSVNGGAVETQYF.

V usage is TRBV5-1 and J usage is TRBJ2-2. The CDR3 consists of 14 residues. The germline V gene encodes CDR1 SGHRS and CDR2 YFSETQ. The chain's CDR3 is CASSWGSGTGELFF.

V usage is TRBV6-1 and J usage is TRBJ2-5; TCRdb designates TRBD1, a call that cannot be tested without DNA. CDR3 length: 13 residues. Germline V lookup: CDR1 MNHNS, CDR2 SASEGT. This CDR3 is CASSTTPGGTQYF.